Sequencing of this TCR beta chain was carried out in a study of long-term antiretroviral therapy in people with HIV. Study-wide points: With ART, diversity went up but was still lower than in transplant donor controls.

The CDR3 covers 16 residues. Germline CDR1 and CDR2: SNHLY and FYNNEI. Between the trimmed V and J ends, which lost 4 bases and 0 bases, there was a span of 13 bases. This clone has only one observation. Its specificity is unknown. Runs used v3.0 of the immunoSEQ assay and were done at survey level. Clones were read by immunoSEQ multiplex PCR, and TCRdb kept only the in-frame ones, dropping some. In the table there are approximately 35,000 clones, roughly 77% of which are singletons. This clonotype was sampled from a man between 18 and 35 years old with HIV. The genes are TRBV2 and TRBJ1-3; D gene unclear. The sample in question was unsorted PBMCs, obtained 1.9 years after starting antiretroviral therapy. The CDR3 nucleotides are TGTGCCAGCAGTGTGGGGTCCGTATACTCTGGAAACACCATATATTTT. Translating it yields CASSVGSVYSGNTIYF.